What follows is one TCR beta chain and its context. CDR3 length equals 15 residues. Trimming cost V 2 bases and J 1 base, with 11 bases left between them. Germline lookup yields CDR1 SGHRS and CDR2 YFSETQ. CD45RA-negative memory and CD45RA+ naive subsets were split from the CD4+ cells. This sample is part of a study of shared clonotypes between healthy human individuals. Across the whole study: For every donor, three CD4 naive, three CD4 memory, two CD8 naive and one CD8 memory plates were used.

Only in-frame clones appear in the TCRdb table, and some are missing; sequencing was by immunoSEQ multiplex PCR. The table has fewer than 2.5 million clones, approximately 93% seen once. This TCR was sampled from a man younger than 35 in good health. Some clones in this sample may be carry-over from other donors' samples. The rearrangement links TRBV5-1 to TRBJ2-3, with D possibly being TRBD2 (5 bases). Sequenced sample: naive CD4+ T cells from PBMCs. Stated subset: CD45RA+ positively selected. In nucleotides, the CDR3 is TGCGCCAGCAGCTTAACGGACTCCCGCACAGATACGCAGTATTTT. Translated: CASSLTDSRTDTQYF.